A selection of T cell receptor beta chains follows, all from one sample in a study of cytomegalovirus exposure and HLA in healthy donors. Sequencing used immunoSEQ multiplex PCR; TCRdb keeps in-frame clones, though not all of them. The sample consists of more than 150,000 clones, 77% of them appearing once. Specimen: PBMCs. The receptors shown here come from a man aged 18 to 30 in good health and CMV-seronegative. Each CDR3 is given with its conserved first and last residue. The D gene is left open where the match is weak. A row's size may be missing; if present it is once, few, many or a size class.

V: TRBV6-5; J: TRBJ1-2; D: NA; size: once; DNA: TGTGCCAGCAGTTACTCCCGGGACAATAGGGTTGGCTACACCTTC; CDR3: CASSYSRDNRVGYTF
V: TRBV5-1; J: TRBJ2-1; D: TRBD1; size: NA; DNA: TGCGCCAGCAGCACGACAGGGATCTCTGAGCAGTTCTTC; CDR3: CASSTTGISEQFF
V: TRBV5-1; J: TRBJ1-2; D: TRBD1; size: few; DNA: TGCGCCAGCAGCTTGGGGACAGGGACGGATGGCTACACCTTC; CDR3: CASSLGTGTDGYTF
V: TRBV6-1; J: TRBJ1-2; D: NA; size: few; DNA: TGTGCCAGCAGTGTGCCACGGACAGTAGGTGTTTATGGCTACACCTTC; CDR3: CASSVPRTVGVYGYTF
V: TRBV4-1; J: TRBJ1-2; D: NA; size: NA; DNA: TGCGCCAGCAGCCAAGAACAGGACTATGGCTACACCTTC; CDR3: CASSQEQDYGYTF
V: TRBV5-1; J: TRBJ2-2; D: TRBD2; size: NA; DNA: TGCGCCAGCAGCTCCCGGGGGGGGCCGAACACCGGGGAGCTGTTTTTT; CDR3: CASSSRGGPNTGELFF
V: TRBV10-3; J: TRBJ2-2; D: TRBD1; size: NA; DNA: TGTGCCATCAGAGGGACAGGGGGCACCGGGGAGCTGTTTTTT; CDR3: CAIRGTGGTGELFF
V: TRBV7-6; J: TRBJ1-2; D: NA; size: NA; DNA: TGTGCCAGCAGCTTAGAGGGGCGGGGTTTTCGGATTCGGGGCTACACCTTC; CDR3: CASSLEGRGFRIRGYTF
V: TRBV11-3; J: TRBJ1-2; D: NA; size: NA; DNA: TGTGCCAGCAGCTTAGGGCAGAAGATGAACTATGGCTACACCTTC; CDR3: CASSLGQKMNYGYTF
V: TRBV7-9; J: TRBJ1-1; D: NA; size: NA; DNA: TGTGCCAGCAGCTCAAGGTCCTCAGGGAAGACGAAGAACACTGAAGCTTTCTTT; CDR3: CASSSRSSGKTKNTEAFF
V: TRBV9; J: TRBJ1-2; D: NA; size: NA; DNA: TGTGCCAGCAGCGTAGCTACGGCTAACTATGGCTACACCTTC; CDR3: CASSVATANYGYTF
V: TRBV7-3; J: TRBJ2-3; D: NA; size: NA; DNA: TGTGCCAGCAGCTTAAACCGAGCAGATACGCAGTATTTT; CDR3: CASSLNRADTQYF
V: TRBV7-8; J: TRBJ1-2; D: TRBD1; size: NA; DNA: TGTGCCAGCAGCTTGGTCGGGACAGGCTATGGCTACACCTTC; CDR3: CASSLVGTGYGYTF
V: TRBV9; J: TRBJ2-2; D: NA; size: NA; DNA: TGTGCCAGCAGTACCCTAGGCCCGAACACCGGGGAGCTGTTTTTT; CDR3: CASSTLGPNTGELFF